The next 3 T cell receptor beta chains were all read from a single sample in a study of circulating CD8 cells and anti-PD-1 response in melanoma. Sorting of live CD3+CD8+TCRalphabeta+ cells by PD-1 and/or TIGIT gave four subsets. The QIAseq Immune Repertoire TCR panel built the libraries from around 15 ng of total RNA. Each CDR3 protein is one row after TCRdb ran MiXCR on the reads. This table has 800 to 1,000 distinct CDR3 sequences, about 7.7% appearing once. Sequencing used CD8+ T cells from PBMCs, obtained at baseline or after one month of anti-PD-1 therapy (not recorded which). These receptors all stem from a human donor with melanoma.

This clonotype is medium-sized (0.01 to 0.1%) by share. This chain uses TRBV27 with TRBJ2-1; the D gene could be TRBD1 or TRBD2 (6 bases each). The CDR3 contains 14 residues. Germline assignment: CDR1 MNHEY and CDR2 SMNVEV (reference sequence). V shed 8 bases and J shed 1 base, with 12 bases lying between them. The DNA for the CDR3 is TGTGCCAGCGGGCCGGGGGCTTCCTACAATGAGCAGTTCTTC. Protein sequence: CASGPGASYNEQFF.

By sample share, this clonotype is medium-sized (0.01 to 0.1%). This chain uses TRBV5-1 with TRBJ2-1, with D unclear. The germline V gene has CDR1 SGHRS and CDR2 YFSETQ. CDR3 size: 12 residues. Trimming stripped 7 bases from V and 3 bases from J, with 8 bases between. CDR3 loop: CASVSSYNEQFF. For the CDR3, the DNA is TGCGCCAGCGTTAGTAGCTACAATGAGCAGTTCTTC.

By sample fraction, this clonotype is large. The chain carries TRBV5-4 and TRBJ2-6; D is possibly TRBD1 (6 bases). V was shortened by 5 bases and J by 0 bases, with 9 bases between the two germline ends. Germline loops: CDR1 SGHNT, CDR2 YYREEE (reference sequence). The CDR3 is 15 residues long. CDR3 in amino acids: CASSPGVSGANVLTF. In nucleotides, the CDR3 is TGTGCCAGCAGTCCAGGGGTCTCTGGGGCCAACGTCCTGACTTTC.